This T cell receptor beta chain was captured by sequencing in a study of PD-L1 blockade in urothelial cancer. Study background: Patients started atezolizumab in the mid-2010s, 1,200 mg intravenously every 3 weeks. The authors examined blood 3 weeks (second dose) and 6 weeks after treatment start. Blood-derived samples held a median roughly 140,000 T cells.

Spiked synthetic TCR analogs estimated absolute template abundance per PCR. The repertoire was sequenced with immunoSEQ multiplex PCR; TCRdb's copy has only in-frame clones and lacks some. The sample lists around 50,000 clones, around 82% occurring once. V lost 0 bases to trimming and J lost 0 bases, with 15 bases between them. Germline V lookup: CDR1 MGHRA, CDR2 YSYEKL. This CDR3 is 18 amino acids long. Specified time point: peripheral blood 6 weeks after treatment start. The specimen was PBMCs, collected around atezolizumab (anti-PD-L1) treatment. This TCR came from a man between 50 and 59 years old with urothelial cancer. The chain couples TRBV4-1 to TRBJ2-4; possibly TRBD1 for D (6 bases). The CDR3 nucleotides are TGCGCCAGCAGCCAAGAGATTTTTGGGGGCCCAGCCAAAAACATTCAGTACTTC. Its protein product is CASSQEIFGGPAKNIQYF.